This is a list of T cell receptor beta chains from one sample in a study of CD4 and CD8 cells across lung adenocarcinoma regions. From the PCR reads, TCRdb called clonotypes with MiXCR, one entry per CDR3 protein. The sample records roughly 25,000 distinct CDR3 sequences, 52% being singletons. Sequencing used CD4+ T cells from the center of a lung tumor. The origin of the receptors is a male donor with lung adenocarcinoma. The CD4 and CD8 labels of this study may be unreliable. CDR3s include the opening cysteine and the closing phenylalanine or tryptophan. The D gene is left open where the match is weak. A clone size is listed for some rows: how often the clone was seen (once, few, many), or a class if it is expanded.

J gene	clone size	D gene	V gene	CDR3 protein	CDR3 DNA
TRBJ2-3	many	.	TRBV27	CASSLRSRRTDTQYF	TGTGCCAGCAGTTTAAGGTCTAGAAGAACAGATACGCAGTATTTT
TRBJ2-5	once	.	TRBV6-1	CAGGHGGGHTETQYF	TGTGCCGGGGGGCACGGGGGCGGTCACACAGAGACGCAGTATTTC
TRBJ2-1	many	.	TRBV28	CASTGMRGGQFF	TGTGCCAGCACCGGAATGAGGGGGGGTCAGTTCTTC
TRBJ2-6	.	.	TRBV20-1	CSAPDLLHGANVLTF	TGCAGTGCTCCGGACCTCTTACATGGGGCCAACGTCCTGACTTTC
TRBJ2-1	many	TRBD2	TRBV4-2	CASRGTSGFINEQFF	TGTGCCAGCAGGGGGACTAGCGGGTTCATCAATGAGCAGTTCTTC
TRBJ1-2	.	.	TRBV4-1	CASSQDGAGPGYTF	TGCGCCAGCAGCCAAGATGGGGCAGGGCCTGGCTACACCTTC
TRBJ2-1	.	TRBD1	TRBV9	CASSQGWGQGYNEQFF	TGTGCCAGCAGTCAAGGGTGGGGACAGGGCTACAATGAGCAGTTCTTC
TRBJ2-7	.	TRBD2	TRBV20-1	CSAGGLADYEQYF	TGCAGTGCAGGGGGACTAGCGGACTACGAGCAGTACTTC
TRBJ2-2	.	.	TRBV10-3	CAGVSTGELYF	TGTGCCGGTGTGAGCACCGGGGAGCTGTATTTT
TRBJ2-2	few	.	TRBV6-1	CASSTQAGSRPGELFF	TGTGCCAGCAGTACCCAAGCTGGGTCGCGTCCCGGGGAGCTGTTTTTT
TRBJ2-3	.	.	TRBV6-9	CAGLQAGSTNAQYF	TGTGCCGGCCTCCAGGCCGGGAGCACAAATGCGCAGTATTTT
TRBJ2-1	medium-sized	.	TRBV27	CASSARRAPYNEQFF	TGTGCCAGCAGCGCCAGGAGGGCCCCCTACAATGAGCAGTTCTTC
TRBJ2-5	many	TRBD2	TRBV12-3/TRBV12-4	CASSLALSGSLQETQYF	TGTGCCAGCAGTTTAGCGCTGAGCGGGAGCCTCCAAGAGACCCAGTACTTC
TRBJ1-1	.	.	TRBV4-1	CASSQEDGVPRDTEAFF	TGCGCCAGCAGCCAAGAAGATGGGGTACCAAGGGACACTGAAGCTTTCTTT
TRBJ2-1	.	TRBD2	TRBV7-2	CASSPVAGGGQFF	TGTGCCAGCAGTCCAGTGGCTGGCGGGGGGCAGTTCTTC
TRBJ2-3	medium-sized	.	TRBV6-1	CASRGLGGPTQSTDTQYF	TGTGCCAGCCGGGGCCTGGGGGGGCCTACTCAAAGCACAGATACGCAGTATTTT
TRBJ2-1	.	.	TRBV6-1	CASSTRQRPNNEQFF	TGTGCCAGCAGTACGAGACAGAGACCAAACAATGAGCAGTTCTTC
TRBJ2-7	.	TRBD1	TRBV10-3	CATKRDSYEQYF	TGTGCCACCAAACGGGACAGCTACGAGCAGTACTTC
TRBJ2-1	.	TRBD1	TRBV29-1	CSLKPGQGAYEQFF	TGCAGCCTTAAACCGGGACAGGGGGCGTATGAGCAGTTCTTC
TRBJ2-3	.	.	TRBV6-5	CVSRLQSVITETQYF	TGTGTCAGCAGACTCCAGTCTGTAATTACAGAGACGCAGTATTTT
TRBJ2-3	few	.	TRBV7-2	CASSSRGHDGTDTQYF	TGTGCCAGCAGCTCTCGGGGCCACGATGGGACAGATACGCAGTATTTT
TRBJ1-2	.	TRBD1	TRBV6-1	CASTEGGQAYGYTF	TGTGCCAGCACCGAAGGGGGACAGGCCTATGGCTACACCTTC
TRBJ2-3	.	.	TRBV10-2	CASSPQVAGTGKQYF	TGCGCCAGCTCCCCACAGGTAGCGGGGACAGGGAAGCAGTATTTT
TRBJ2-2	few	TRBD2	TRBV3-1	CASSQEPLAERTGELFF	TGTGCCAGCAGCCAAGAGCCCCTAGCGGAGAGGACCGGGGAGCTGTTTTTT
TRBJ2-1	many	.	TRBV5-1	CASSSDNEQFF	TGCGCCAGCAGCTCGGACAATGAGCAGTTCTTC
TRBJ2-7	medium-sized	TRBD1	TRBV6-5	CASSYSADRGLREQYF	TGTGCCAGCAGTTACTCGGCGGACAGGGGACTTCGCGAGCAGTACTTC
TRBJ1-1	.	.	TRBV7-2	CASSLWGRGTEAFF	TGTGCCAGCAGCTTATGGGGAAGGGGCACTGAAGCTTTCTTT
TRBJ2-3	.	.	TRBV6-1	CAGGHGEGHTDTQYF	TGTGCCGGGGGGCACGGGGAAGGGCACACAGATACGCAGTATTTT
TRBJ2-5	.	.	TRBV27	CASGLKGVWDQDTQYF	TGTGCCAGCGGGTTAAAAGGGGTCTGGGACCAAGATACCCAGTATTTC
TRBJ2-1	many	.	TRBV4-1	CASSRPTSRNEQFF	TGCGCCAGCAGCCGGCCGACTAGTAGGAATGAGCAGTTCTTC
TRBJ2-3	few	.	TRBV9	CASSVSQVGTDTQYF	TGTGCCAGCAGCGTATCCCAGGTTGGCACAGATACGCAGTATTTT
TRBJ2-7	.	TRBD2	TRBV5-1	CASSRGLAGGPGKNMQYF	TGCGCCAGCAGCCGAGGACTAGCGGGAGGGCCAGGCAAAAACATGCAGTACTTC
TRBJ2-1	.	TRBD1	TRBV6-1	CASSDGTGRGWEQFF	TGTGCCAGCAGTGACGGGACAGGTAGAGGATGGGAGCAGTTCTTC
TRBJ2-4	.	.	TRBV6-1	CARVLGAKDTQYF	TGTGCCAGGGTGCTGGGAGCCAAAGATACGCAGTACTTC
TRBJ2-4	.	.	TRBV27	CAGRGGRAKDIQYF	TGTGCGGGGCGGGGAGGACGTGCCAAAGACATCCAGTACTTC
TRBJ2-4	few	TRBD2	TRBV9	CASSVGGGNIQYF	TGTGCCAGCAGCGTAGGGGGGGGGAACATTCAGTACTTC
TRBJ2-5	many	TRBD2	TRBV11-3	CASSLEGLARETQYF	TGTGCCAGCAGCTTAGAGGGACTAGCCAGGGAGACCCAGTACTTC
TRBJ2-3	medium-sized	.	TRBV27	CASSSGGGADTQYF	TGTGCCAGCAGTTCCGGGGGTGGGGCAGATACGCAGTATTTT
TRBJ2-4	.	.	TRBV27	CASRVKGVSVKNTQYF	TGTGCCAGCCGTGTAAAGGGGGTTTCGGTCAAAAACACTCAGTATTTC
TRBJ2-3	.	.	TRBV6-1	CASSLQAVITDAQYF	TGTGCCAGCAGCCTCCAGGCCGTAATCACAGATGCGCAGTATTTT
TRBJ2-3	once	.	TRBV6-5	CASRLQSVITGEQYF	TGTGCCAGCAGACTCCAGTCCGTAATTACCGGGGAGCAGTATTTT
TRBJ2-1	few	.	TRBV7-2	CASSASAGSYNEQFF	TGTGCCAGCAGCGCTAGCGCAGGCTCCTACAATGAGCAGTTCTTC
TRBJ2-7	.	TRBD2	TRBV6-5	CASSSSWTSDEQYF	TGTGCCAGCAGTTCATCTTGGACTAGCGACGAGCAGTACTTC
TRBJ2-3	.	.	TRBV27	CASSVTGPLLKNTQYF	TGTGCCAGCAGTGTCACGGGGCCACTCCTCAAAAATACGCAGTACTTT
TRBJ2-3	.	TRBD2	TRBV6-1	CARSRDPAGGYKNIQYF	TGTGCCAGGAGCAGAGACCCGGCGGGGGGATACAAAAACATTCAGTATTTT
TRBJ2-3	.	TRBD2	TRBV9	CASSASALLAGMGDTQYF	TGTGCCAGCAGCGCCTCCGCTCTACTAGCGGGGATGGGAGATACGCAGTATTTT
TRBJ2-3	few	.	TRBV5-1	CASSQRTDSDTQYF	TGCGCCAGCAGCCAAAGGACTGACTCTGATACGCAGTATTTT
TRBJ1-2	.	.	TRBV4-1	CASSTITSDLWGYTF	TGCGCCAGTTCGACCATCACATCAGATCTTTGGGGCTACACCTTC
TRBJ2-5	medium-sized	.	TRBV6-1	CASSIQGLAEETQYF	TGTGCCAGCAGTATTCAGGGGTTAGCAGAAGAGACCCAGTACTTC
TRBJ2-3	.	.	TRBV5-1	CARGLLVKNTQYF	TGCGCCAGGGGCTTGTTAGTCAAAAACACGCAGTACTTT
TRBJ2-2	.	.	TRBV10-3	CATLTAVSTGALYF	TGTGCCACCTTGACAGCTGTAAGCACCGGGGCGCTGTATTTT
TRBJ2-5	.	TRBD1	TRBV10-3	CAGGPRTGSQETQYF	TGTGCCGGGGGTCCGCGGACAGGGAGCCAAGAGACGCAGTACTTC
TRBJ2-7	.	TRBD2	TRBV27	CAGSGSGAQETQYF	TGTGCGGGGAGCGGGAGCGGGGCGCAAGAGACGCAGTACTTC
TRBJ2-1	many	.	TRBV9	CASSVAGTRNEQFF	TGTGCCAGCAGCGTAGCTGGGACCCGCAATGAGCAGTTCTTC
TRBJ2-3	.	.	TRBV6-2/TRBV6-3	CAGNGGQAKDTQYF	TGTGCGGGCAACGGGGGCCAGGCCAAAGATACGCAGTATTTT
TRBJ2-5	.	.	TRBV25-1	CASSVRDLRGDTQYF	TGTGCCAGCAGTGTCCGGGACCTCCGAGGAGACACCCAGTACTTC
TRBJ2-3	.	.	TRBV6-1	CVMGLQAVSTDTQYF	TGTGTCATGGGCCTCCAGGCTGTGAGTACAGATACGCAGTATTTT
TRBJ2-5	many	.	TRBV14	CASSGLGETQYF	TGTGCCAGCAGCGGACTGGGAGAGACCCAGTACTTC
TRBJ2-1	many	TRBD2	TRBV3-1	CASSQGLAGSNEQFF	TGTGCCAGCAGCCAAGGACTAGCGGGATCCAATGAGCAGTTCTTC